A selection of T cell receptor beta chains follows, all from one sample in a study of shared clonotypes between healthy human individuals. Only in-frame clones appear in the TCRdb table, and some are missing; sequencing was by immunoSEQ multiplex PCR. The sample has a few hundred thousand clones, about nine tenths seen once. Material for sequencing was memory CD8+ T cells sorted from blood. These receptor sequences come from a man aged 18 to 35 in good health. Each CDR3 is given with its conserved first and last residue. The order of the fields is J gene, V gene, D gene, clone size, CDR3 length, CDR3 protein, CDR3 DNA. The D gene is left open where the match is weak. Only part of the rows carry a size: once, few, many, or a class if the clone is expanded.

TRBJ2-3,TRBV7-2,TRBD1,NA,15,CASSLLADREGTQYF,TGTGCCAGCAGCTTATTAGCGGACAGGGAAGGTACGCAGTATTTT
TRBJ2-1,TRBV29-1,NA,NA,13,CSVVGSGKNEQFF,TGCAGCGTTGTAGGGTCGGGGAAAAATGAGCAGTTCTTC
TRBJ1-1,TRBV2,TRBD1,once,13,CASRTGWNTEAFF,TGTGCCAGTCGGACAGGGTGGAACACTGAAGCTTTCTTT
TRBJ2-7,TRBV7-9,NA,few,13,CASSFGESYEQYF,TGTGCCAGCAGCTTCGGAGAGTCCTACGAGCAGTACTTC
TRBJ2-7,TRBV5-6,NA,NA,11,CASSLANEQYF,TGTGCCAGCAGCTTGGCCAACGAGCAGTACTTC
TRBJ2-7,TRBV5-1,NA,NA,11,CASSQTYEQYF,TGCGCCAGCAGCCAGACCTACGAGCAGTACTTC
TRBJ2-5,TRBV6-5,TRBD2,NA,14,CASSYGTTGGTQYF,TGTGCCAGCAGTTACGGGACTACAGGTGGGACCCAGTACTTC
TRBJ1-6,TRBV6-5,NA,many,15,CASSYSDSKGSPLHF,TGTGCCAGCAGTTACTCGGACAGTAAAGGATCACCCCTCCACTTT
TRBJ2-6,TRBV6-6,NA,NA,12,CAIDSGANVLTF,TGTGCCATCGACTCTGGGGCCAACGTCCTGACTTTC
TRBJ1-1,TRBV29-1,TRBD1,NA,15,CSVDVGTGYSTEAFF,TGCAGCGTTGATGTCGGGACAGGGTATAGCACTGAAGCTTTCTTT
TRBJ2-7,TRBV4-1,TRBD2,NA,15,CASSQVQRGDYEQYF,TGCGCCAGCAGCCAAGTCCAGCGGGGGGACTACGAGCAGTACTTC
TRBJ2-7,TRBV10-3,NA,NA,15,CAISERTATDYEQYF,TGTGCCATCAGTGAAAGGACAGCAACCGATTACGAGCAGTACTTC
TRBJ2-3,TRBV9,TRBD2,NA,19,CASSDPSGTSGEGTDTQYF,TGTGCCAGCAGCGACCCCTCCGGGACTAGCGGGGAGGGCACAGATACGCAGTATTTT
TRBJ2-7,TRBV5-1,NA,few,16,CASSPDLLTSSYEQYF,TGCGCCAGCAGCCCGGATTTGCTAACGAGCTCCTACGAGCAGTACTTC
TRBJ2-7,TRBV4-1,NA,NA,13,CASSQAASYEQYF,TGCGCCAGCAGCCAAGCTGCGTCATACGAGCAGTACTTC
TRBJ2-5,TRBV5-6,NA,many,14,CASSLVAAQETQYF,TGTGCCAGCAGCCTAGTAGCGGCCCAAGAGACCCAGTACTTC
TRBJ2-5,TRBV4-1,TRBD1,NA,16,CASSQDYRGFAETQYF,TGCGCCAGCAGCCAAGATTACAGGGGTTTTGCAGAGACCCAGTACTTC
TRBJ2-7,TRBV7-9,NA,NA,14,CASSEDSMSYEQYF,TGTGCCAGCAGCGAGGACTCAATGTCCTACGAGCAGTACTTC
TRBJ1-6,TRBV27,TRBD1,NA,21,CASSPEPGQGAYFSYNSPLHF,TGTGCCAGCAGCCCGGAACCAGGACAGGGGGCCTATTTCTCCTATAATTCACCCCTCCACTTT
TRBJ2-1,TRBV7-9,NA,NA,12,CASSFFRDEQFF,TGTGCCAGCAGCTTTTTCAGAGATGAGCAGTTCTTC
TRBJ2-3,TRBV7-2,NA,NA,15,CASGQTGTHTDTQYF,TGTGCCAGCGGACAAACCGGGACTCACACAGATACGCAGTATTTT
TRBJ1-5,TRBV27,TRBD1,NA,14,CASSVQGANQPQHF,TGTGCCAGCAGTGTCCAGGGGGCGAATCAGCCCCAGCATTTT
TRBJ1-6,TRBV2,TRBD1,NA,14,CASSAGQGSSPLHF,TGTGCCAGCAGCGCAGGACAGGGTAGCTCACCCCTCCACTTT
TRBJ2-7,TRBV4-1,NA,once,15,CASSQDRHSTYEQYF,TGCGCCAGCAGCCAAGATCGGCACTCTACCTACGAGCAGTACTTC
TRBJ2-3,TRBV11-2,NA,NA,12,CASSLGADTQYF,TGTGCCAGCAGCTTAGGGGCAGATACGCAGTATTTT
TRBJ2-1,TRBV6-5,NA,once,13,CASSSTGNNEQFF,TGTGCCAGCAGTTCTACAGGGAACAATGAGCAGTTCTTC
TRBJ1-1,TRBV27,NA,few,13,CASSLGPLNEAFF,TGTGCCAGCAGTTTGGGACCGCTCAATGAAGCTTTCTTT
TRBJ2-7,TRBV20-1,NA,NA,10,CSALEHEQYF,TGCAGTGCCTTAGAGCACGAGCAGTACTTC
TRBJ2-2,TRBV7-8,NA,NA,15,CASSFRSGWAGELFF,TGTGCCAGCAGCTTTAGATCGGGATGGGCCGGGGAGCTGTTTTTT
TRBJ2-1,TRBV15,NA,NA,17,CATSREAGTETYNEQFF,TGTGCCACCAGCAGAGAAGCTGGGACGGAGACTTACAATGAGCAGTTCTTC
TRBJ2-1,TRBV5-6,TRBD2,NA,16,CASSFEFSGRHNEQFF,TGTGCCAGCAGCTTTGAGTTTAGCGGGAGGCACAATGAGCAGTTCTTC
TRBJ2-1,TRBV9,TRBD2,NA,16,CASSQGLGLWDNEQFF,TGTGCCAGCAGCCAAGGACTAGGGCTTTGGGACAATGAGCAGTTCTTC